The 2 T cell receptor beta chains reported below all come from one sample, sequenced in a study of radiotherapy plus CTLA-4 blockade in lung cancer. Profiling relied on immunoSEQ multiplex PCR, and the TCRdb table lists in-frame clones only, not all of them. Altogether roughly 32,000 clones are present, roughly 70% being singletons, with the ten largest covering 3% to 4.5%. Sequenced material: peripheral blood, taken from a patient treated with radiotherapy plus ipilimumab. Source of these receptors: a human donor with non-small cell lung cancer who had stable disease on radiotherapy plus ipilimumab.

The chain joins TRBV9 to TRBJ2-2; 14 positions match TRBD2. V dropped 7 bases and J dropped 5; count of bases not matched to a gene: 4. The CDR3 spans 15 residues. Looked up from germline, CDR1 is SGDLS and CDR2 is YYNGEE. CDR3 loop: CASAGTSGRTGELFF. CDR3 bases: TGTGCCAGCGCCGGGACTAGCGGGAGAACCGGGGAGCTGTTTTTT.

This clone has just a few counts. The chain's CDR3 is CASSGRRNNHYEQYF. Here the CDR3 DNA reads TGTGCCAGCAGTGGGCGGAGGAACAACCACTACGAGCAGTACTTC. V usage is TRBV28 and J usage is TRBJ2-7; possible D gene TRBD2, 5 bases. V dropped 5 bases and J dropped 3 bases, with 17 bases sitting between them. Germline CDR1 is MDHEN and CDR2 is SYDVKM. The CDR3 has 15 amino acids.